The source of this T cell receptor beta chain is a study of blood T cell repertoires in COVID-19. Across the study: The United States, Italy and Spain provided the acute and convalescent COVID-19 samples. Nucleic acid was either cDNA or gDNA, and it came from T cells, B-cell-depleted T cells, or PBMCs.

Participants were placed into cohorts based on the clinical history they reported. Original analysis: Cell counts per sample came from amplifying reference gene primers. Using immunoSEQ multiplex PCR, the repertoire was profiled, and TCRdb retains in-frame clones only, with some absent. The V and J calls and clone size were taken over from that table, and D and trimming were inferred from the DNA. The sample contains fewer than 300,000 clones, 85% to 90% of which appear only once. In germline, CDR1 is SEHNR, CDR2 FQNEAQ (reference sequence). The germline V and J ends were trimmed by 6 bases and 4 bases, with 25 bases remaining between them. There are 18 residues in the CDR3.

Specimen: PBMCs or T cells enriched from blood (not recorded which). The TCR originated in a man aged 35 to 55 who had recovered from COVID-19. The genes are TRBV7-9 and TRBJ2-1; D not resolved. For the CDR3, the DNA is TGTGCCAGCAGTCGCAACACCCCCCGCCGAGGCTTTTACAATGAGCAGTTCTTC. It encodes CASSRNTPRRGFYNEQFF.